This TCR beta chain was sequenced in a study of CD8 T cells in Susac syndrome. Trimming stripped 5 bases from V and 1 base from J, with 11 bases between. CDR3 length: 15 residues. An input of about 0.5 to 1 ug of RNA was subjected to reverse transcription using random hexamers. TCRdb ran MiXCR on the immunoSEQ multiplex PCR reads and lists one entry per CDR3 protein. Of 150,000 to 160,000 distinct CDR3 sequences listed, approximately 95% are singletons. Specimen: CD4+ T cells from PBMCs. The chain uses TRBV12-3 or TRBV12-4 and TRBJ2-2; D is possibly TRBD1 (6 bases). The sequence was obtained from a human donor with Susac syndrome. CDR3 region: CASSDDRMNTGELFF. The CDR3 DNA reads TGTGCCAGCAGTGACGACAGGATGAACACCGGGGAGCTGTTTTTT.